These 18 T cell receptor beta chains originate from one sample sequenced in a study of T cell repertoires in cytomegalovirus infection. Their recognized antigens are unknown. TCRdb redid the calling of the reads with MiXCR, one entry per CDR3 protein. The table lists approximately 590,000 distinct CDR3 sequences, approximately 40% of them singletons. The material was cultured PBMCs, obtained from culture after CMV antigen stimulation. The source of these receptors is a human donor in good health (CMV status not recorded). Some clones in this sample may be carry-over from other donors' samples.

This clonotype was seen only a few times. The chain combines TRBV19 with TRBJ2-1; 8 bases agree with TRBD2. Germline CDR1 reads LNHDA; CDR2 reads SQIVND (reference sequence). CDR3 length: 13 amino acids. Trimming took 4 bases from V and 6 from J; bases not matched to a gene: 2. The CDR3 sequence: CASSKLAANEQFF. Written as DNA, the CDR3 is TGTGCCAGTAGTAAACTAGCGGCCAATGAGCAGTTCTTC.

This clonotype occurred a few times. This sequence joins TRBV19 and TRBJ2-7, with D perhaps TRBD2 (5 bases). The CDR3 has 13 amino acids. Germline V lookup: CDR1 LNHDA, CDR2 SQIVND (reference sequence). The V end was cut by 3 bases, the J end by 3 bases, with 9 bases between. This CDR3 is CASSMAGSYEQYF. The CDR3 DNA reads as TGTGCCAGTAGTATGGCGGGTAGCTACGAGCAGTACTTC.

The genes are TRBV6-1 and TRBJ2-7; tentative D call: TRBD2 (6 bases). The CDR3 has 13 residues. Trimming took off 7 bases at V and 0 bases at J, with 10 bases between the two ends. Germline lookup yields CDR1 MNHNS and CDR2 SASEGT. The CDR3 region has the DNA TGTGCCAGCATCCCGGGAGTCTCCTACGAGCAGTACTTC. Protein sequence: CASIPGVSYEQYF.

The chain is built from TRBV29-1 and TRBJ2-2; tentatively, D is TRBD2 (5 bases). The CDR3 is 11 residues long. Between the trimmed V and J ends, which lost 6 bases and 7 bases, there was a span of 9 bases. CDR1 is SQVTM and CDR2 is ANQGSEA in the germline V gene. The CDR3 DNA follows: TGCAGCGTCAGCCGGGGCGGGGAGCTGTTTTTT. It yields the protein CSVSRGGELFF.

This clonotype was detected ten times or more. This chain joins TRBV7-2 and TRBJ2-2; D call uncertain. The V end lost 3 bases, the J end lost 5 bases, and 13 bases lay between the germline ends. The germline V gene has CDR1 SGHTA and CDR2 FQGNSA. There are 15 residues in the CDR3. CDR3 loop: CASSLRVGGTGELFF. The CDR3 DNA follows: TGTGCCAGCAGCTTGCGCGTCGGTGGGACCGGGGAGCTGTTTTTT.

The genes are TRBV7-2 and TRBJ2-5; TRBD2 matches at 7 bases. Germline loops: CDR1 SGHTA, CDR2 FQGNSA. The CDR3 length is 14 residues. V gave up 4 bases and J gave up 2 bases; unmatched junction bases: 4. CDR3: CASSSSGVQETQYF. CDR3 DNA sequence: TGTGCCAGCAGCTCAAGCGGGGTACAAGAGACCCAGTACTTC.

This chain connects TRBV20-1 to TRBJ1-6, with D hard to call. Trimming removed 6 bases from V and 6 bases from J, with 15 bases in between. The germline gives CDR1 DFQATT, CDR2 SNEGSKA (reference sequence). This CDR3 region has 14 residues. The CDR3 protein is CSARRQVSNSPLHF. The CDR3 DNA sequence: TGCAGTGCACGTAGACAAGTTTCTAATTCACCCCTCCACTTT.

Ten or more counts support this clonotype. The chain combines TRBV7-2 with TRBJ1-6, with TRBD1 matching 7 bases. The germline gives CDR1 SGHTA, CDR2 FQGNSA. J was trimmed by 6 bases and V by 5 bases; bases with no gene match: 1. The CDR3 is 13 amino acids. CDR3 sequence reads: CASSTGVNSPLHF. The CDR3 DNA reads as TGTGCCAGCAGCACAGGGGTTAATTCACCCCTCCACTTT.

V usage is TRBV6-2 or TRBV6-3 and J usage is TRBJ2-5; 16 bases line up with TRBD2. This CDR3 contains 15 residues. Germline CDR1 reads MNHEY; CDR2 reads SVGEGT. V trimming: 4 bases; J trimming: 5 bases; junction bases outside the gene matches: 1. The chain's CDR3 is CASSWGLAGGETQYF. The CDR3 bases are TGTGCCAGCAGTTGGGGACTAGCGGGAGGGGAGACCCAGTACTTC.

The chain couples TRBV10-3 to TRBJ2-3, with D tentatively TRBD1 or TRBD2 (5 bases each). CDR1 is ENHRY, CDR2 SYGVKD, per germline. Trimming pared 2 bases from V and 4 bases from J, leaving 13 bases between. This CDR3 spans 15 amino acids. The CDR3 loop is CAISERLVGADTQYF. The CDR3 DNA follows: TGTGCCATCAGTGAGCGGCTAGTGGGGGCAGATACGCAGTATTTT.

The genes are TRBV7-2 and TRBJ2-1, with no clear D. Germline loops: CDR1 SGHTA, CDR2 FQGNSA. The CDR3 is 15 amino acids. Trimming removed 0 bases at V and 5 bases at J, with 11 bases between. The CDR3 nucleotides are TGTGCCAGCAGCTTAGCGTGGCTGTTTGACAATGAGCAGTTCTTC. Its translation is CASSLAWLFDNEQFF. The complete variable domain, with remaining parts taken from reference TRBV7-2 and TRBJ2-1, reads GAGVSQSPSNKVTEKGKDVELRCDPISGHTALYWYRQSLGQGLEFLIYFQGNSAPDKSGLPSDRFSAERTGGSVSTLTIQRTQQEDSAVYLCASSLAWLFDNEQFFGPGTRLTVL.

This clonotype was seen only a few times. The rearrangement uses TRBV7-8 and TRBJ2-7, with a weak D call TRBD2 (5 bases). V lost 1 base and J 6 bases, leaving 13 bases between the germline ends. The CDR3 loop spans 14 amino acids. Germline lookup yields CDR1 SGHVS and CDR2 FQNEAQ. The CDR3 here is CASSLVRASSEQYF. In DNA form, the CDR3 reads TGTGCCAGCAGCTTAGTTCGGGCTAGCAGCGAGCAGTACTTC. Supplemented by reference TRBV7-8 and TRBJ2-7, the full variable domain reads GAGVSQSPRYKVAKRGQDVALRCDPISGHVSLFWYQQALGQGPEFLTYFQNEAQLDKSGLPSDRFFAERPEGSVSTLKIQRTQQEDSAVYLCASSLVRASSEQYFGPGTRLTVT.

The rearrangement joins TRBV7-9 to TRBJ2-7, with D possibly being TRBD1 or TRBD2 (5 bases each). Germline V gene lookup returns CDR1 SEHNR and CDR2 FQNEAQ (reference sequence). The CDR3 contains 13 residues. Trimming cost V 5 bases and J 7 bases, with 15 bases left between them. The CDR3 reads CASSTTGPGEQYF. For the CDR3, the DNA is TGTGCCAGCAGCACTACAGGTCCGGGGGAGCAGTACTTC.

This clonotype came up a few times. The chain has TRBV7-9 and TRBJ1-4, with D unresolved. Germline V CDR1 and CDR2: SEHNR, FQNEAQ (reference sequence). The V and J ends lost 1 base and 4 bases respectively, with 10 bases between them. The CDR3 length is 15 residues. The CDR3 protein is CASSLGSNDNEKLFF. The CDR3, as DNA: TGTGCCAGCAGCTTAGGCAGCAATGATAATGAAAAACTGTTTTTT. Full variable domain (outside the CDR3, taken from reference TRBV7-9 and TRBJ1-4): DTGVSQNPRHKITKRGQNVTFRCDPISEHNRLYWYRQTLGQGPEFLTYFQNEAQLEKSRLLSDRFSAERPKGSFSTLEIQRTEQGDSAMYLCASSLGSNDNEKLFFGSGTQLSVL.

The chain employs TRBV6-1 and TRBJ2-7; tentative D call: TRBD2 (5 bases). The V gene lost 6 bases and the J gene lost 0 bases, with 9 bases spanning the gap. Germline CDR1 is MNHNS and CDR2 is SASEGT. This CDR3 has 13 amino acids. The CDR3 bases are TGTGCCAGCAGGCGGGCCCTCTCCTACGAGCAGTACTTC. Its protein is CASRRALSYEQYF.

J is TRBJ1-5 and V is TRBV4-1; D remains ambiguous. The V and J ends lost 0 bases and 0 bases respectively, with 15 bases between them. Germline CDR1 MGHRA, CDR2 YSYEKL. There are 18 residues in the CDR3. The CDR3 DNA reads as TGCGCCAGCAGCCAAGATCGAAGCTCCCTGGGTAGCAATCAGCCCCAGCATTTT. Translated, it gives CASSQDRSSLGSNQPQHF.

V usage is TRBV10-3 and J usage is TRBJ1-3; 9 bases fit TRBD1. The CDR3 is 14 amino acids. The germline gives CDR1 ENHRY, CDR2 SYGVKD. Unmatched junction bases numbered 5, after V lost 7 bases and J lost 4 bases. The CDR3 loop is CAIMGTGLGNTIYF. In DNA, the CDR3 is TGTGCCATCATGGGGACAGGGTTGGGAAACACCATATATTTT.

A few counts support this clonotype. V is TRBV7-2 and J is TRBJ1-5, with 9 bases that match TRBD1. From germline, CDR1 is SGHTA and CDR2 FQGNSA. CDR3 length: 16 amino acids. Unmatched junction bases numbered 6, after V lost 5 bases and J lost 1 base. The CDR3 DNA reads TGTGCCAGCAGCGAAGGGGACAGGGCGAGCAATCAGCCCCAGCATTTT. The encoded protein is CASSEGDRASNQPQHF.